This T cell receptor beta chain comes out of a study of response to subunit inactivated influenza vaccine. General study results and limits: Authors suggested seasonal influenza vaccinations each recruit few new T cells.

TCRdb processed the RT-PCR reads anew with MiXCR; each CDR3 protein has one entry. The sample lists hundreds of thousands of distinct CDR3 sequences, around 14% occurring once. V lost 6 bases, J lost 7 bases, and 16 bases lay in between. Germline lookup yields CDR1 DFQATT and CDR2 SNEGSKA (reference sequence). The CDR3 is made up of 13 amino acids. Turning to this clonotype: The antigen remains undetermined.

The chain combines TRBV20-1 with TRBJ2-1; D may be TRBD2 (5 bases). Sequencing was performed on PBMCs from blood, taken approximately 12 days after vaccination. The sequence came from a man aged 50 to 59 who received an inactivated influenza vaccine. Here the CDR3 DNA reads TGCAGTGCATCAGAGGGCGCCGGAAATGAGCAGTTCTTC. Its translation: CSASEGAGNEQFF.